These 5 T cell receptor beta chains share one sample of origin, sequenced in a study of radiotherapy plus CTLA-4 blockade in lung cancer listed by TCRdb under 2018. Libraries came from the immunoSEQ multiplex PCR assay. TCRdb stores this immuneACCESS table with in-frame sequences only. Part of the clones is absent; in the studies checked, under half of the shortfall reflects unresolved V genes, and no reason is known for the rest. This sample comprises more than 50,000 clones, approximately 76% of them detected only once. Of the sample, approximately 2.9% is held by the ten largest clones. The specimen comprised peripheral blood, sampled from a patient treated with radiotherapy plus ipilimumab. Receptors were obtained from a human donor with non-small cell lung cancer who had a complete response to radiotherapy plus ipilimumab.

The CDR3 sequence is CASGTAVETQYF. CDR3 DNA: TGTGCCAGCGGGACAGCGGTGGAGACCCAGTACTTC. This chain joins TRBV18 and TRBJ2-5; 7 positions agree with TRBD1. The V segment lost 8 bases and the J segment 5 bases; nucleotides outside the gene matches: 5. The germline V gene has CDR1 KGHSH and CDR2 LQKENI. CDR3 length equals 12 residues.

This CDR3 reads CASSLDWRETLDEQFF. CDR3 in DNA: TGTGCCAGCAGCTTAGATTGGCGGGAGACATTAGATGAGCAGTTCTTC. V usage is TRBV7-9 and J usage is TRBJ2-1, with 7 bases lining up with TRBD2. This CDR3 comprises 16 residues. With 1 base clipped from V and 8 bases from J, the junction kept 11 bases outside the gene matches. The germline V gene encodes CDR1 SEHNR and CDR2 FQNEAQ (reference sequence). The full variable domain, in which reference TRBV7-9 and TRBJ2-1 provide the parts outside the CDR3, is DTGVSQNPRHKITKRGQNVTFRCDPISEHNRLYWYRQTLGQGPEFLTYFQNEAQLEKSRLLSDRFSAERPKGSFSTLEIQRTEQGDSAMYLCASSLDWRETLDEQFFGPGTRLTVL.

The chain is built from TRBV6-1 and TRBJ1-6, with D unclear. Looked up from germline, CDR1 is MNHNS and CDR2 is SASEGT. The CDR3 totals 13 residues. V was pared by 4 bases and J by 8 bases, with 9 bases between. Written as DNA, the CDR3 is TGTGCCAGCAGTGTTCTGGCCTATTCACCCCTCCACTTT. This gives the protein CASSVLAYSPLHF.

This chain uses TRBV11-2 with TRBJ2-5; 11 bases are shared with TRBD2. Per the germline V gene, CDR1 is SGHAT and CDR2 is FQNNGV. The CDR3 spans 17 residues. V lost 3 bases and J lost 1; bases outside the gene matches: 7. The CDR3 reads CASSFLASGGFQETQYF. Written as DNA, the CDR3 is TGTGCCAGCAGCTTTTTGGCTAGCGGGGGGTTCCAAGAGACCCAGTACTTC.

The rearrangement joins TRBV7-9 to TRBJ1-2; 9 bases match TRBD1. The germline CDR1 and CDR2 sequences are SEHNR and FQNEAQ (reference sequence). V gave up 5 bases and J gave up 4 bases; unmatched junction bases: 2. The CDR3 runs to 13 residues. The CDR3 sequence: CASSAGQGYGYTF. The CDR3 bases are TGTGCCAGCAGCGCGGGACAGGGCTATGGCTACACCTTC.